The clone carrying this T cell receptor beta chain appeared many times. This specimen comes from a study of CD8 T cells in ankylosing spondylitis. TCRdb re-called the 5' RACE reads with MiXCR, one entry per CDR3 protein. The table shows roughly 180,000 distinct CDR3 sequences, with 11% occurring only once. Germline V gene sequence: CDR1 SGHTA, CDR2 FQGNSA. The V gene lost 1 base and the J gene lost 7 bases, with 11 bases spanning the gap. The CDR3 sequence is 14 residues long. This receptor was taken from a male donor with ankylosing spondylitis or in good health (not recorded which). Sequences were obtained from blood, either unsorted or a sorted T cell fraction (not recorded which). The V call is TRBV7-2, the J call TRBJ1-5; TRBD1 is a possible D gene (6 bases). The CDR3 nucleotides are TGTGCCAGCAGCTTAGGTGGGGGCCGGCAGCCCCAGCATTTT. This sequence encodes CASSLGGGRQPQHF. The variable domain in full, with the rest retrieved from reference TRBV7-2 and TRBJ1-5, is GAGVSQSPSNKVTEKGKDVELRCDPISGHTALYWYRQSLGQGLEFLIYFQGNSAPDKSGLPSDRFSAERTGGSVSTLTIQRTQQEDSAVYLCASSLGGGRQPQHFGDGTRLSIL.